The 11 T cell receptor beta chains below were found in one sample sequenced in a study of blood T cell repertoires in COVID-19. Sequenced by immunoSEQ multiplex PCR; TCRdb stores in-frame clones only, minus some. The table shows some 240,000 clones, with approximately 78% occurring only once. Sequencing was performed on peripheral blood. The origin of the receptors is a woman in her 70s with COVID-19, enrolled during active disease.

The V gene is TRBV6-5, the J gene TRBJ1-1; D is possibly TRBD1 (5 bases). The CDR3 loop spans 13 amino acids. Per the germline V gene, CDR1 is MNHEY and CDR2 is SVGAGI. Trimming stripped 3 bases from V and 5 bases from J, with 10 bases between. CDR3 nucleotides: TGTGCCAGCAGTTATTCTTACAGGACTGAAGCTTTCTTT. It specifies CASSYSYRTEAFF.

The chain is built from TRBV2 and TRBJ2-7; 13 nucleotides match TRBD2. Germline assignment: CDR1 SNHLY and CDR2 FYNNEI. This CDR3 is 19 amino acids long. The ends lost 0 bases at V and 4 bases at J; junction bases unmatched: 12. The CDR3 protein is CASSEARTSGRVVVYEQYF. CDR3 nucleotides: TGTGCCAGCAGTGAAGCGCGAACTAGCGGGAGGGTCGTGGTTTACGAGCAGTACTTC.

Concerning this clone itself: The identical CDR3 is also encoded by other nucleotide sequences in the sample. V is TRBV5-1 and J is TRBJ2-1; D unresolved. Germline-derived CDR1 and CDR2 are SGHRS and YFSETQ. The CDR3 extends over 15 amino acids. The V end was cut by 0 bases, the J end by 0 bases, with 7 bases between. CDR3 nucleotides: TGCGCCAGCAGCTTGGGCGGTAGCTCCTACAATGAGCAGTTCTTC. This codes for CASSLGGSSYNEQFF. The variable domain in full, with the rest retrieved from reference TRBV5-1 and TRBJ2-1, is KAGVTQTPRYLIKTRGQQVTLSCSPISGHRSVSWYQQTPGQGLQFLFEYFSETQRNKGNFPGRFSGRQFSNSRSEMNVSTLELGDSALYLCASSLGGSSYNEQFFGPGTRLTVL.

The CDR3 spells CASSLEDRVTHGYTF. The CDR3, as DNA: TGTGCCAGCAGCTTAGAGGACAGGGTAACACATGGCTACACCTTC. V and J are TRBV7-9 and TRBJ1-2, with 8 bases aligning to TRBD1. V trimming: 1 base; J trimming: 6 bases; junction bases outside the gene matches: 7. The germline V gene encodes CDR1 SEHNR and CDR2 FQNEAQ (reference sequence). The CDR3 runs 15 residues. Variable domain in full (rest from reference TRBV7-9 and TRBJ1-2): DTGVSQNPRHKITKRGQNVTFRCDPISEHNRLYWYRQTLGQGPEFLTYFQNEAQLEKSRLLSDRFSAERPKGSFSTLEIQRTEQGDSAMYLCASSLEDRVTHGYTFGSGTRLTVV.

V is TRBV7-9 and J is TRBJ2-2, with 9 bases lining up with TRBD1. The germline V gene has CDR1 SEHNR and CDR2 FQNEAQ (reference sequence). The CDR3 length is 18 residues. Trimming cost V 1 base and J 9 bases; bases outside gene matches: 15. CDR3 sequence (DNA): TGTGCCAGCAGCTTAGTAGTGACCGGGACAGGGTATGGAAGGGAGCTGTTTTTT. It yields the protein CASSLVVTGTGYGRELFF.

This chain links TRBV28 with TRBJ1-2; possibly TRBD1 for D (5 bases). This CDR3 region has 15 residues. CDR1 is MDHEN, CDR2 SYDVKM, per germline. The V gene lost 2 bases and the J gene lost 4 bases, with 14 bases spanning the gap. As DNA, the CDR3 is TGTGCCAGCAGTTTACCGGGGCGGGGAGCCTATGGCTACACCTTC. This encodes CASSLPGRGAYGYTF.

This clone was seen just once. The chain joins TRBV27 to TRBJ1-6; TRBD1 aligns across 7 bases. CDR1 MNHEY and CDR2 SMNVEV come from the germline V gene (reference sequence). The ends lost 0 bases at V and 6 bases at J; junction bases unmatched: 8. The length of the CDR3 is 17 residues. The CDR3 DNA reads TGTGCCAGCAGTTTATCAGGGGGACAGCGCCGTAATTCACCCCTCCACTTT. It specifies CASSLSGGQRRNSPLHF.

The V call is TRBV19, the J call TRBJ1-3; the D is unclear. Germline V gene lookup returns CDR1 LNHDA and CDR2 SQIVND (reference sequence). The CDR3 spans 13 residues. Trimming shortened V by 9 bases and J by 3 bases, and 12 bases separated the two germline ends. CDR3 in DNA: TGTGCCAGCAGGACTGTAAATGGAAACACCATATATTTT. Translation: CASRTVNGNTIYF.

CDR3 bases: TGTGCCAGCAGCTTCAGACAGGCGGGGAACACTGAAGCTTTCTTT. Translating it yields CASSFRQAGNTEAFF. The rearrangement joins TRBV7-9 to TRBJ1-1; a possible D gene is TRBD1 (6 bases). Trimming cost V 3 bases and J 1 base, with 12 bases left between them. The CDR3 is 15 amino acids. Germline loops: CDR1 SEHNR, CDR2 FQNEAQ (reference sequence).

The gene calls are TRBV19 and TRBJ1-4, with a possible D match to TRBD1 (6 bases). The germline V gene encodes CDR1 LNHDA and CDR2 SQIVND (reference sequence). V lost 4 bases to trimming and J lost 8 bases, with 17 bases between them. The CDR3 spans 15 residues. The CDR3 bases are TGTGCCAGTAGTACGCCCGGGACACCATGGGAAAAACTGTTTTTT. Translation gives CASSTPGTPWEKLFF.

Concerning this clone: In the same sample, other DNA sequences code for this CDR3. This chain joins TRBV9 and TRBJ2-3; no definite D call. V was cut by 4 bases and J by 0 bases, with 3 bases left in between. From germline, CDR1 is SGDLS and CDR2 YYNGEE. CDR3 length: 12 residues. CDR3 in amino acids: CASSPSTDTQYF. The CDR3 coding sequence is TGTGCCAGCAGCCCTAGCACAGATACGCAGTATTTT.